Listed here are 25 T cell receptor beta chains from one sample, sequenced in a study of cytomegalovirus exposure and HLA in healthy donors. Use of 60 Vbeta and 13 Jbeta primers characterized the PCR. Here immunoSEQ multiplex PCR was the method, and the copy in TCRdb shows in-frame clones only, minus some. This table has approximately 99,000 clones, around 81% appearing once. The specimen was PBMCs. These receptors originate from a man aged 35 to 55 in good health and CMV-seropositive.

The rearrangement joins TRBV9 to TRBJ1-1, with TRBD1 matching 11 bases. Germline V gene data show CDR1 as SGDLS and CDR2 as YYNGEE. This CDR3 contains 15 residues. The ends lost 3 bases at V and 6 bases at J; junction bases unmatched: 7. CDR3 DNA sequence: TGTGCCAGCAGCGCCTGGACAGGGGGCGAGTCTGAAGCTTTCTTT. It specifies CASSAWTGGESEAFF.

This chain uses TRBV27 with TRBJ2-1, with TRBD2 identical over 9 bases. This CDR3 has 14 residues. V lost 7 bases to trimming and J lost 7 bases; unmatched junction nucleotides: 8. The V gene's germline CDR1 is MNHEY and CDR2 SMNVEV (reference sequence). CDR3 region: CASTPGLAGNEQFF. Written as DNA, the CDR3 is TGTGCCAGCACACCGGGACTAGCAGGGAATGAGCAGTTCTTC.

This chain joins TRBV10-3 and TRBJ1-1; 11 nucleotides line up with TRBD1. The germline gives CDR1 ENHRY, CDR2 SYGVKD. The CDR3 spans 15 residues. With V trimmed by 10 bases and J by 3 bases, 10 bases remained unmatched. CDR3 region: CATSGTGGRYTEAFF. The CDR3 DNA reads as TGTGCCACAAGTGGGACAGGGGGTAGGTACACTGAAGCTTTCTTT.

The chain joins TRBV11-3 to TRBJ2-2; a weak D match, TRBD1 (6 bases). The germline CDR1 and CDR2 sequences are SGHNT and YENEEA. The CDR3 is made up of 14 amino acids. The V and J ends lost 8 bases and 3 bases respectively, with 13 bases between them. In nucleotides, the CDR3 is TGTGCCAGCGGGGCAGGGGCAGACACCGGGGAGCTGTTTTTT. It codes for CASGAGADTGELFF.

A single count supports this clone. CDR3: CASSLVGPYEQYF. CDR3 nucleotide sequence: TGTGCCAGCAGTTTAGTGGGGCCCTACGAGCAGTACTTC. J is TRBJ2-7 and V is TRBV28, with D possibly TRBD1 on 5 matching bases. The CDR3 totals 13 residues. Deletions cut 2 bases from V and 2 bases from J, with 7 bases between. CDR1 is MDHEN, CDR2 SYDVKM, per germline.

The chain recombines TRBV11-2 with TRBJ1-4; the D gene is possibly TRBD1 (5 bases). The V end was cut by 5 bases, the J end by 11 bases, with 12 bases between. The CDR3 loop spans 12 amino acids. The germline V gene has CDR1 SGHAT and CDR2 FQNNGV. The CDR3 spells CASSLRGTKLFF. As DNA, the CDR3 is TGTGCCAGCAGCCTCCGGGGGACTAAACTGTTTTTT. The full variable domain, rest sourced from reference TRBV11-2 and TRBJ1-4, is EAGVAQSPRYKIIEKRQSVAFWCNPISGHATLYWYQQILGQGPKLLIQFQNNGVVDDSQLPKDRFSAERLKGVDSTLKIQPAKLEDSAVYLCASSLRGTKLFFGSGTQLSVL.

V usage is TRBV7-3 and J usage is TRBJ2-5; D unresolved. CDR1 SGHTA and CDR2 FQGTGA come from the germline V gene. CDR3 length: 13 amino acids. Trimming left V 4 bases short and J 0 bases short, with 6 bases between. The CDR3 nucleotides read TGTGCCAGCAGCTCCTCGTACCAAGAGACCCAGTACTTC. Translated, it gives CASSSSYQETQYF.

The chain links TRBV18 to TRBJ1-6; D remains unclear. Trimming left V 2 bases short and J 6 bases short, with 11 bases between. Germline-derived CDR1 and CDR2 are KGHSH and LQKENI. The CDR3 loop spans 15 amino acids. CDR3 region: CASSPSLAVNSPLHF. CDR3 DNA sequence: TGTGCCAGCTCACCATCCTTGGCCGTTAATTCACCCCTCCACTTT.

The chain carries TRBV7-6 and TRBJ2-3, with 7 bases that match TRBD2. Germline trimming cut 5 bases from V and 4 bases from J; bases unmatched to any gene: 6. Looked up from germline, CDR1 is SGHVS and CDR2 is FNYEAQ. The CDR3 totals 14 residues. CDR3 DNA: TGTGCCAGCAGCCCCAGCGGGAACCCAGATACGCAGTATTTT. Translated: CASSPSGNPDTQYF.

The chain is built from TRBV2 and TRBJ1-1; 7 bases agree with TRBD1. V dropped 4 bases and J dropped 6; count of bases not matched to a gene: 11. Germline CDR1 SNHLY, CDR2 FYNNEI. The CDR3 loop spans 15 amino acids. The CDR3 sequence: CASSAPSDRMAEAFF. Here the CDR3 DNA reads TGTGCCAGCAGTGCCCCCTCGGACAGGATGGCTGAAGCTTTCTTT.

This chain joins TRBV9 and TRBJ1-2; tentatively, D is TRBD1 (6 bases). CDR3 size: 15 residues. Germline V gene sequence: CDR1 SGDLS, CDR2 YYNGEE. The V end lost 0 bases, the J end lost 4 bases, and 13 bases lay between the germline ends. CDR3 residues: CASSVGNRAPYGYTF. The CDR3 nucleotides are TGTGCCAGCAGCGTAGGTAACAGGGCACCCTATGGCTACACCTTC.

V usage is TRBV5-5 and J usage is TRBJ1-4; D ambiguous. The CDR3 covers 15 residues. Trimming shortened V by 4 bases and J by 0 bases, and 10 bases separated the two germline ends. Germline CDR1 reads SGHKS; CDR2 reads YYEKEE (reference sequence). CDR3 sequence: CASSKKAATNEKLFF. The DNA of the CDR3 is TGTGCCAGCAGCAAAAAAGCTGCAACTAATGAAAAACTGTTTTTT.

CDR3 sequence: CASSGVSRDEQYF. The DNA of the CDR3 is TGTGCCAGCAGTGGGGTTTCGAGGGACGAGCAGTACTTC. The gene calls are TRBV6-1 and TRBJ2-7, with a tentative D call TRBD2 (5 bases). CDR3 length: 13 residues. Trimming pared 4 bases from V and 5 bases from J, leaving 12 bases between. Germline CDR1 reads MNHNS; CDR2 reads SASEGT.

J is TRBJ2-3 and V is TRBV4-1, with TRBD2 as a possible D gene (5 bases). The CDR3 contains 15 residues. Germline CDR1 MGHRA, CDR2 YSYEKL. Trimming stripped 2 bases from V and 2 bases from J, with 11 bases between. The CDR3 DNA reads as TGCGCCAGCAGCCAATTTGAGCGGAACACAGATACGCAGTATTTT. As protein: CASSQFERNTDTQYF.

The chain recombines TRBV19 with TRBJ2-2, with a possible D match to TRBD1 (6 bases). The CDR3 loop spans 15 amino acids. Germline loops: CDR1 LNHDA, CDR2 SQIVND (reference sequence). Trimming removed 6 bases from V and 4 bases from J, with 15 bases in between. The CDR3, as DNA: TGTGCCAGTAGCATTCAAACAGGGATCACCGGGGAGCTGTTTTTT. It is translated as CASSIQTGITGELFF.

The CDR3 nucleotides read TGTGCCAGCAGTGTCTCGGAGCCCTACGAGCAGTACTTC. Its protein is CASSVSEPYEQYF. The V and J genes are TRBV2 and TRBJ2-7; D gene ambiguous. CDR3 size: 13 residues. Per germline, CDR1 SNHLY and CDR2 FYNNEI. Trimming removed 4 bases from V and 2 bases from J, with 9 bases in between.

J is TRBJ1-1 and V is TRBV7-2; 7 positions agree with TRBD1. CDR1 is SGHTA, CDR2 FQGNSA, per germline. The J segment lost 0 bases and the V segment lost 7 bases, leaving 5 bases of the junction unmatched. The length of the CDR3 is 14 residues. As DNA, the CDR3 is TGTGCCAGCACCCTGGGACAGATGAACACTGAAGCTTTCTTT. Amino acid sequence: CASTLGQMNTEAFF.

This chain links TRBV14 with TRBJ1-1; 9 bases agree with TRBD1. The CDR3 sequence is 15 residues long. Trimming removed 4 bases from V and 0 bases from J; junction bases left unmatched: 3. The germline CDR1 and CDR2 sequences are SGHDN and FVKESK. Here the CDR3 reads CASSPQGALNTEAFF. The CDR3, as DNA: TGTGCCAGCAGCCCACAGGGGGCCCTGAACACTGAAGCTTTCTTT.

Only a few counts were recorded for this clone. The chain uses TRBV5-1 and TRBJ2-7; no firm D call. The germline V gene encodes CDR1 SGHRS and CDR2 YFSETQ. The CDR3 extends over 11 amino acids. The V end lost 1 base, the J end lost 3 bases, and 2 bases lay between the germline ends. CDR3: CASSLYYEQYF. DNA for the CDR3: TGCGCCAGCAGCTTGTACTACGAGCAGTACTTC.

V is TRBV18 and J is TRBJ1-2, with D tentatively TRBD1 (5 bases). V lost 0 bases and J lost 8, with 16 bases in between. This CDR3 has 15 residues. The germline V gene encodes CDR1 KGHSH and CDR2 LQKENI. Here the CDR3 DNA reads TGTGCCAGCTCACCACCGGTTACCGGGACTATGGGCTACACCTTC. Translating gives CASSPPVTGTMGYTF. The complete variable domain, with remaining parts taken from reference TRBV18 and TRBJ1-2, reads NAGVMQNPRHLVRRRGQEARLRCSPMKGHSHVYWYRQLPEEGLKFMVYLQKENIIDESGMPKERFSAEFPKEGPSILRIQQVVRGDSAAYFCASSPPVTGTMGYTFGSGTRLTVV.

V is TRBV6-6 and J is TRBJ2-7, with 9 bases fitting TRBD1. The CDR3 has 14 residues. The junction had 4 bases not matched to a gene; V was cut back by 6 bases and J by 1 base. Germline V gives CDR1 MNHNY, CDR2 SVGAGI (reference sequence). DNA of the CDR3: TGTGCCAGCAGACCGGGACAGGGTTCCTACGAGCAGTACTTC. This sequence encodes CASRPGQGSYEQYF.

This chain links TRBV7-9 with TRBJ1-2; a weak D match, TRBD1 (5 bases). V shed 2 bases and J shed 6 bases, with 10 bases lying between them. CDR1 is SEHNR, CDR2 FQNEAQ, per germline (reference sequence). The CDR3 covers 13 residues. In DNA form, the CDR3 reads TGTGCCAGCAGCTTATATCAGACAGATGGCTACACCTTC. Amino acid sequence: CASSLYQTDGYTF.

The J gene is TRBJ2-3, the V gene TRBV5-4, with unresolved D. Deletions cut 0 bases from V and 4 bases from J, with 12 bases between. Germline CDR1 and CDR2: SGHNT and YYREEE (reference sequence). CDR3 size: 15 residues. CDR3 coding DNA: TGTGCCAGCAGCTTGGAGGATCGGAGATCAGATACGCAGTATTTT. Translated: CASSLEDRRSDTQYF.

The table lists this clone with a count of one. The rearrangement joins TRBV19 to TRBJ1-1; D call uncertain. Germline loops: CDR1 LNHDA, CDR2 SQIVND (reference sequence). This CDR3 has 12 amino acids. V gave up 3 bases and J gave up 7 bases, with 9 bases separating them. CDR3 bases: TGTGCCAGTAGTATTTTGGGCAGTGAAGCTTTCTTT. Amino acids: CASSILGSEAFF.

This clone was found once. The chain's CDR3 is CAWSGGEGRGYTF. The CDR3 DNA sequence: TGTGCCTGGAGTGGAGGGGAGGGGCGGGGCTACACCTTC. This chain links TRBV30 with TRBJ1-2; D may be TRBD1 (5 bases). The V end lost 1 base, the J end lost 8 bases, and 14 bases lay between the germline ends. Looked up from germline, CDR1 is GTSNPN and CDR2 is SVGIG (reference sequence). This CDR3 contains 13 residues.